Each of the 23 T cell receptor beta chains below was sequenced from the same sample in a study of vaccination and CD4 T cells after COVID-19 (dated by TCRdb to between 2021 and 2023). What the treatment or condition label conveys for this sample: approximately 11-day PBMC culture with coronavirus spike peptide pools or control peptides (ViraFEST assay). CD4+ T cells from unexposed donors were collected before the COVID-19 pandemic (2011-2018). Their antigens remain unidentified. The library was generated by PCR. The listed sequencing device is Illumina iSeq 100. DNA from cultured CD4+ T cells was subjected to TCR sequencing with the Oncomine TCR Beta short-read assay at the Johns Hopkins FTIC core. The QIAamp micro DNA kit was used to extract genomic DNA from the cultured CD4+ T cells. TCRdb reprocessing: public reads trimmed at Q25 with fastp, clones called with MiXCR, in-frame beta chains kept. Under each unique CDR3 protein, matching rows form one entry showing the most common genes and DNA. The sample table lists around 9,700 distinct CDR3 sequences, about 35% of them with a count of one. Roughly 8% of the sample lies in the top ten.

Material: CD4+ T cells from blood, cultured in vitro. These receptors were collected from a human donor in good health.

The rearrangement joins TRBV19 to TRBJ1-5; no reliable D call. The germline V gene has CDR1 LNHDA and CDR2 SQIVND (reference sequence). The CDR3 contains 14 residues. Trimming took 2 bases from V and 0 from J, leaving 5 bases between them. CDR3 region: CASSIYYSNQPQHF. CDR3 nucleotide sequence: TGTGCCAGTAGTATATACTATAGCAATCAGCCCCAGCATTTT.

The CDR3 bases are TGCAGTGCTAGAGCGATGGACAGTGGCACTGAAGCTTTCTTT. It is translated as CSARAMDSGTEAFF. The chain recombines TRBV20-1 with TRBJ1-1; D might be TRBD1 (6 bases). Germline CDR1 reads DFQATT; CDR2 reads SNEGSKA (reference sequence). The CDR3 runs to 14 residues. V dropped 1 base and J dropped 4 bases, with 13 bases sitting between them.

This chain links TRBV7-3 with TRBJ2-2; perhaps TRBD2 as D (5 bases). The CDR3 sequence is 14 residues long. With 8 bases removed from V and 4 bases from J, the gap between germline ends came to 14 bases. Looked up from germline, CDR1 is SGHTA and CDR2 is FQGTGA. CDR3 sequence reads: CASGLGRPTGELFF. CDR3 sequence (DNA): TGTGCCAGCGGTTTGGGGAGACCCACCGGGGAGCTGTTTTTT.

This chain uses TRBV16 with TRBJ1-1; possibly TRBD1 for D (6 bases). Trimming removed 1 base from V and 11 bases from J, with 14 bases in between. Looked up from germline, CDR1 is KGHSY and CDR2 is FQNENV. This CDR3 is built from 13 residues. DNA for the CDR3: TGTGCCAGCAGCCAATTCGGGGGGCGTTCGGCTTTCTTT. Its protein product is CASSQFGGRSAFF.

This clonotype is labeled large. The rearrangement links TRBV20-1 to TRBJ2-7; TRBD2 aligns across 11 bases. This CDR3 contains 14 residues. Germline CDR1 reads DFQATT; CDR2 reads SNEGSKA (reference sequence). With 4 bases clipped from V and 6 bases from J, the junction kept 8 bases outside the gene matches. CDR3: CSAIAGGPGGEQYF. CDR3 bases: TGCAGTGCTATAGCGGGAGGGCCGGGGGGCGAGCAGTACTTC.

This clonotype has only a few counts. The CDR3 is CASTPTTGRWRETQYF. The DNA of the CDR3 is TGTGCCAGCACCCCAACGACAGGGCGATGGAGAGAGACCCAGTACTTC. The rearrangement uses TRBV27 and TRBJ2-5; 7 positions match TRBD1. The trim removed 7 bases at V and 4 bases at J, leaving 15 bases unmatched. This CDR3 comprises 16 residues. Germline CDR1 MNHEY, CDR2 SMNVEV (reference sequence).

V gene TRBV7-8 combines with J gene TRBJ2-3, with 7 bases that match TRBD2. V lost 7 bases, J lost 2 bases, and 6 bases stayed unmatched. Germline V CDR1 and CDR2: SGHVS, FQNEAQ. The CDR3 loop spans 14 amino acids. The DNA for the CDR3 is TGTGCCAGCATCCTAGCGGCACACACAGATACGCAGTATTTT. Translating it yields CASILAAHTDTQYF.

The chain carries TRBV19 and TRBJ2-7; no reliable D call. CDR1 LNHDA and CDR2 SQIVND come from the germline V gene (reference sequence). Deletions cut 8 bases from V and 2 bases from J, with 10 bases between. The CDR3 is made up of 12 amino acids. The CDR3 here is CASGTRPYEQYF. Here the CDR3 DNA reads TGTGCCAGTGGAACTCGACCCTACGAGCAGTACTTC.

The CDR3 region has the DNA TGTGCCACCAGCAGATTCGGGACTAGCGGGATGGGGAATGAGCAGTTCTTC. Amino acid sequence: CATSRFGTSGMGNEQFF. V gene TRBV15 combines with J gene TRBJ2-1; the match to TRBD2 covers 13 bases. The germline V gene has CDR1 LNHNV and CDR2 YYDKDF (reference sequence). V was clipped by 2 bases and J by 7 bases; unmatched bases: 8. This CDR3 is built from 17 residues.

This clonotype has only a few counts. The V gene is TRBV7-2, the J gene TRBJ1-5; no definite D call. The CDR3 has 14 amino acids. Deletions cut 0 bases from V and 4 bases from J, with 7 bases between. Looked up from germline, CDR1 is SGHTA and CDR2 is FQGNSA. CDR3 sequence reads: CASSLATTNQPQHF. The CDR3 coding sequence is TGTGCCAGCAGCTTAGCGACCACAAATCAGCCCCAGCATTTT.

This chain uses TRBV5-4 with TRBJ2-5, with D perhaps matching TRBD1 or TRBD2 (5 bases each). The ends were cut back, 4 bases at V and 1 base at J, with 11 bases in the middle. Germline CDR1 SGHNT, CDR2 YYREEE (reference sequence). This CDR3 contains 14 residues. Written as DNA, the CDR3 is TGTGCCAGCAGCGTTTCCGGGACCCAAGAGACCCAGTACTTC. It is translated as CASSVSGTQETQYF. Drawing the rest from reference TRBV5-4 and TRBJ2-5, the complete variable domain is ETGVTQSPTHLIKTRGQQVTLRCSSQSGHNTVSWYQQALGQGPQFIFQYYREEENGRGNFPPRFSGLQFPNYSSELNVNALELDDSALYLCASSVSGTQETQYFGPGTRLLVL.

V gene TRBV24-1 combines with J gene TRBJ2-3; the match to TRBD2 covers 7 bases. This CDR3 spans 11 amino acids. After removal of 9 bases from V and 9 bases from J, the junction contained 5 bases not matched to a gene. Per germline, CDR1 KGHDR and CDR2 SFDVKD. CDR3 nucleotide sequence: TGTGCCACCGAGGGCGGGGGAACGCAGTATTTT. Protein: CATEGGGTQYF.

The genes are TRBV7-3 and TRBJ2-7, with 7 nucleotides matching TRBD1. Germline V gives CDR1 SGHTA, CDR2 FQGTGA. Trimming cost V 4 bases and J 4 bases; bases outside gene matches: 4. The CDR3 covers 13 residues. DNA for the CDR3: TGTGCCAGCAGCTCACAGGGGAATTACGAGCAGTACTTC. Amino acid sequence: CASSSQGNYEQYF.

J is TRBJ2-7 and V is TRBV6-2 or TRBV6-3; D might be TRBD1 (6 bases). The V gene's germline CDR1 is MNHEY and CDR2 SVGEGT. This CDR3 contains 14 residues. Between the trimmed V and J ends, which lost 2 bases and 3 bases, there was a span of 11 bases. The CDR3 coding sequence is TGTGCCAGCAGTTACGAGTCAGGGGTCTACGAGCAGTACTTC. Amino acid sequence: CASSYESGVYEQYF.

This chain connects TRBV6-1 to TRBJ1-1; D gene uncertain. Germline V CDR1 and CDR2: MNHNS, SASEGT. The CDR3 has 15 amino acids. V gave up 7 bases and J gave up 0 bases, with 15 bases separating them. The CDR3 region is CASTQREFMNTEAFF. The DNA for the CDR3 is TGTGCCAGCACCCAAAGGGAGTTCATGAACACTGAAGCTTTCTTT.

This clonotype has more than one count but fewer than ten. The chain joins TRBV5-8 to TRBJ2-7, with a tentative D call TRBD1 (6 bases). CDR3 length: 12 residues. V was clipped by 4 bases and J by 4 bases, with 9 bases between them. Germline values: CDR1 SGHTS, CDR2 YDEGEE. CDR3 residues: CASSLQGYEQYF. CDR3 coding DNA: TGTGCCAGCAGCCTACAGGGTTACGAGCAGTACTTC.

This clonotype appeared a few times. V is TRBV20-1 and J is TRBJ1-1; D unclear. Per the germline V gene, CDR1 is DFQATT and CDR2 is SNEGSKA (reference sequence). This CDR3 comprises 13 residues. The ends were cut back, 5 bases at V and 4 bases at J, with 14 bases in the middle. The CDR3 DNA reads as TGCAGTGCTCCCATGGGCAGAGTCACTGAAGCTTTCTTT. Residues: CSAPMGRVTEAFF.

By share of the sample, this clonotype is medium-sized. This chain joins TRBV6-5 and TRBJ1-5; 9 positions agree with TRBD1. This CDR3 has 16 amino acids. CDR1 MNHEY and CDR2 SVGAGI come from the germline V gene. The trim removed 0 bases at V and 4 bases at J, leaving 4 bases unmatched. CDR3 sequence reads: CASSYSKGTGNQPQHF. The CDR3 DNA reads as TGTGCCAGCAGTTACTCGAAAGGGACAGGGAATCAGCCCCAGCATTTT.

This clonotype was counted once. The V and J genes are TRBV28 and TRBJ2-3; no clear D gene. The V end lost 5 bases, the J end lost 8 bases, and 14 bases lay between the germline ends. The CDR3 loop spans 13 amino acids. CDR1 and CDR2 from the germline V gene are MDHEN and SYDVKM. CDR3 sequence reads: CASSPDRPATQYF. Written as DNA, the CDR3 is TGTGCCAGCAGTCCCGATAGGCCTGCTACGCAGTATTTT.

This chain links TRBV7-2 with TRBJ2-7; D not resolved. The CDR3 is made up of 12 amino acids. Trimming removed 1 base from V and 9 bases from J, with 10 bases in between. Germline V gene data show CDR1 as SGHTA and CDR2 as FQGNSA. CDR3 amino acids: CASSLGSDPQYF. As DNA, the CDR3 is TGTGCCAGCAGCTTAGGTTCAGATCCGCAGTACTTC.

The table lists this clonotype with a few counts. The V gene is TRBV20-1, the J gene TRBJ1-1; D is unresolved. V was cut by 0 bases and J by 5 bases, with 13 bases left in between. The CDR3 sequence is 14 residues long. CDR1 and CDR2 from the germline V gene are DFQATT and SNEGSKA (reference sequence). CDR3 in amino acids: CSARDLGDWTEAFF. CDR3 nucleotide sequence: TGCAGTGCTAGAGATCTGGGAGATTGGACTGAAGCTTTCTTT.

V usage is TRBV7-9 and J usage is TRBJ2-3; D call uncertain. CDR3 length: 16 residues. V was shortened by 5 bases and J by 0 bases, with 15 bases between the two germline ends. Per germline, CDR1 SEHNR and CDR2 FQNEAQ (reference sequence). This CDR3 is CASSLSSILSTDTQYF. DNA for the CDR3: TGTGCCAGCAGCCTAAGCAGTATACTGAGCACAGATACGCAGTATTTT.

This clonotype was observed a few times. The chain combines TRBV7-6 with TRBJ1-1; D gene unclear. CDR1 is SGHVS and CDR2 is FNYEAQ in the germline V gene. Trimming left V 4 bases short and J 8 bases short, with 14 bases between. The CDR3 covers 13 residues. The CDR3 DNA is TGTGCCAGCAGCTCCCCTCCGATGTGGGAAGCTTTCTTT. Translating gives CASSSPPMWEAFF.